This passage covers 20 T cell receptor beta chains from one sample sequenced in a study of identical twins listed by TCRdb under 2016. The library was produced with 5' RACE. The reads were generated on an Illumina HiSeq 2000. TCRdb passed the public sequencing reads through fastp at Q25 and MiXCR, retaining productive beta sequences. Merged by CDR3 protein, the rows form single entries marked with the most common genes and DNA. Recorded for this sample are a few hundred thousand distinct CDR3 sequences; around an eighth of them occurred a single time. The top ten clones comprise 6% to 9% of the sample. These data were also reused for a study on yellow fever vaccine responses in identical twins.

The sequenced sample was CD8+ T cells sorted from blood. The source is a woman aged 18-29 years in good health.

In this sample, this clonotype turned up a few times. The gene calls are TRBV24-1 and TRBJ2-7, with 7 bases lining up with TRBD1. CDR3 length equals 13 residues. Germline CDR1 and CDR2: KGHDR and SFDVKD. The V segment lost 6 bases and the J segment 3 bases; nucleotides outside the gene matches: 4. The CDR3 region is CATSSRDSYEQYF. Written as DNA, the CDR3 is TGTGCCACCAGTTCCCGGGACAGCTACGAGCAGTACTTC.

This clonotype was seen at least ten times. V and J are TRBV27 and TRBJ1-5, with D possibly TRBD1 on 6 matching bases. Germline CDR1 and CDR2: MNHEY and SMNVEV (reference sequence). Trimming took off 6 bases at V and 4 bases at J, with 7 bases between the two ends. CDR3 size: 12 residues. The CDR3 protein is CASRQGNQPQHF. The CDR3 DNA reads TGTGCCAGCAGACAGGGTAATCAGCCCCAGCATTTT.

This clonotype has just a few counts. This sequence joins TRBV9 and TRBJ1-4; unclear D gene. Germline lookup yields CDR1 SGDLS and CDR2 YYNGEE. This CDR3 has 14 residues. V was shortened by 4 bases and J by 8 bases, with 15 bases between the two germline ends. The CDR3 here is CASSQASVGEKLFF. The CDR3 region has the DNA TGTGCCAGCAGCCAAGCCTCAGTGGGAGAAAAACTGTTTTTT.

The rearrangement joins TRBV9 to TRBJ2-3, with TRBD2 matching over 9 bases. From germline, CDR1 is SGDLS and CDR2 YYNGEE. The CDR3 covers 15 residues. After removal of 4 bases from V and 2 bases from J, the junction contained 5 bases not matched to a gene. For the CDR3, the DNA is TGTGCCAGCAGCTTTAGCGGGGGTGACACAGATACGCAGTATTTT. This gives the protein CASSFSGGDTDTQYF.

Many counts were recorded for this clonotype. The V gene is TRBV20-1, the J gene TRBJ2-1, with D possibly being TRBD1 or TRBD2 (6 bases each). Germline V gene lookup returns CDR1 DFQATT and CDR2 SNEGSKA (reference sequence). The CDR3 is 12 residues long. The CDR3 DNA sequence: TGCAGCCTAGGGGGGAGGTCGGATGAGCAGTTCTTC. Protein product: CSLGGRSDEQFF.

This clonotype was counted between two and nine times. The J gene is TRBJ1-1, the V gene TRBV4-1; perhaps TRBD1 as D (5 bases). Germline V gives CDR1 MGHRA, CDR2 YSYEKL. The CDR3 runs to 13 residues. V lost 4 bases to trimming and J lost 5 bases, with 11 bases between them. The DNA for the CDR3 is TGCGCCAGCAGCCCCCTAGGGGTGACTGAAGCTTTCTTT. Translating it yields CASSPLGVTEAFF.

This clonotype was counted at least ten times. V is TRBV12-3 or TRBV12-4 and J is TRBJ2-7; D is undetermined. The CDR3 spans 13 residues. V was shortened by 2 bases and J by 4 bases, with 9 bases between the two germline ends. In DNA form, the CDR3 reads TGTGCCAGCAGTTTACGGTTAGGGTACGAGCAGTACGTC. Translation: CASSLRLGYEQYV.

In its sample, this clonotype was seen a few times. CDR3: CASSPQSASGELANTGELFF. The CDR3 DNA follows: TGTGCCAGCAGCCCCCAAAGCGCTAGCGGGGAACTCGCGAACACCGGGGAGCTGTTTTTT. This rearrangement joins TRBV11-2 to TRBJ2-2; 9 bases are shared with TRBD2. Germline loops: CDR1 SGHAT, CDR2 FQNNGV. The CDR3 contains 20 residues. The V gene end was trimmed by 5 bases and the J gene end by 0 bases; junction bases not matched to a gene: 16.

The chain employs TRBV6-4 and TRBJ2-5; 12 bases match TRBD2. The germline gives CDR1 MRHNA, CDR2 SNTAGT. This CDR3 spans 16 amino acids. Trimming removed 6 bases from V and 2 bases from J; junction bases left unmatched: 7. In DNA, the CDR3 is TGTGCCAGCAGCCCCCACGGGACTAGCGGGCAAGAGACCCAGTACTTC. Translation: CASSPHGTSGQETQYF.

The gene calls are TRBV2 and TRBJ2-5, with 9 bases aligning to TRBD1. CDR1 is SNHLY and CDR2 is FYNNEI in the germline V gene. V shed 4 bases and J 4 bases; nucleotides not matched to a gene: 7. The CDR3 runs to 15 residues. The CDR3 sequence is CASSAGTGQLETQYF. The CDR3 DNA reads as TGTGCCAGCAGTGCCGGGACAGGGCAACTAGAGACCCAGTACTTC.

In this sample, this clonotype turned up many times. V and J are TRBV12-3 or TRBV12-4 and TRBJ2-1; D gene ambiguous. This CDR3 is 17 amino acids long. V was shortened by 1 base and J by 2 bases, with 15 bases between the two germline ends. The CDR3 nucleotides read TGTGCCAGCAGTTTAGGTCCCGTGACTGGAGCCTACAATGAGCAGTTCTTC. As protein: CASSLGPVTGAYNEQFF.

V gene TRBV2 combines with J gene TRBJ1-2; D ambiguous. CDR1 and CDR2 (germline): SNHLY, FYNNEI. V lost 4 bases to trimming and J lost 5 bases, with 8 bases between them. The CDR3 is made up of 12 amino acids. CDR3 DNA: TGTGCCAGCAGTGCTGTGGGATATGGCTACACCTTC. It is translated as CASSAVGYGYTF.

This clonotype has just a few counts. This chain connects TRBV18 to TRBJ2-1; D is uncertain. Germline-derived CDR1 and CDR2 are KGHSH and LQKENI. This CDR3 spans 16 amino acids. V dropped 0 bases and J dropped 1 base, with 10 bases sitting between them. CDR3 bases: TGTGCCAGCTCACCACCAGTGGCGGAATCCTACAATGAGCAGTTCTTC. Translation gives CASSPPVAESYNEQFF.

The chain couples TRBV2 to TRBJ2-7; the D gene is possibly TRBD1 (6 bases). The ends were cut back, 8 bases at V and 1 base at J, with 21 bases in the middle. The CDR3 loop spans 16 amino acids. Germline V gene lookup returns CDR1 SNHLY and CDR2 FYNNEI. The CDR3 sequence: CASLSWFRDTSYEQYF. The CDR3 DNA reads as TGTGCCAGCCTCTCGTGGTTCCGGGACACTTCCTACGAGCAGTACTTC.

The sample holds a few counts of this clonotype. DNA of the CDR3: TGTGCCAGCAGCCCGGGTCCGGGCGAGCAGTACTTC. This sequence encodes CASSPGPGEQYF. The chain couples TRBV12-3 or TRBV12-4 to TRBJ2-7; D gene ambiguous. V was clipped by 6 bases and J by 6 bases, with 12 bases between them. The CDR3 consists of 12 residues.

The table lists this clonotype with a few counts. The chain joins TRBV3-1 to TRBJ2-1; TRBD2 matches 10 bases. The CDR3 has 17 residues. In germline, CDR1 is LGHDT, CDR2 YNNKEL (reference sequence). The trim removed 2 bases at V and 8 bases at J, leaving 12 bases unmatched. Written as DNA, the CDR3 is TGTGCCAGCAGCCAACTGGCTAGCGGGAGTATATCGCATGAGCAGTTCTTC. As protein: CASSQLASGSISHEQFF.

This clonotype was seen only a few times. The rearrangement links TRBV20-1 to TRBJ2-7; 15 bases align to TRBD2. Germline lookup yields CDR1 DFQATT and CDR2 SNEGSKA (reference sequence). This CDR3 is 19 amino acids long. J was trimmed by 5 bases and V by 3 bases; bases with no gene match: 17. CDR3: CSASLFPRTSGRVGNEQYF. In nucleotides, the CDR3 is TGCAGTGCTAGTCTTTTTCCACGGACTAGCGGGAGGGTTGGGAACGAGCAGTACTTC.

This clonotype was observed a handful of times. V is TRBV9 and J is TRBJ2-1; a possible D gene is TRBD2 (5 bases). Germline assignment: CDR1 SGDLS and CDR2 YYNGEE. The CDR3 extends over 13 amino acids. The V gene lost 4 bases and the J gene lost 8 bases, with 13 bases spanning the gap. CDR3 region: CASSPLGSDEQFF. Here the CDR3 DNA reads TGTGCCAGCAGCCCCCTGGGGAGCGATGAGCAGTTCTTC.

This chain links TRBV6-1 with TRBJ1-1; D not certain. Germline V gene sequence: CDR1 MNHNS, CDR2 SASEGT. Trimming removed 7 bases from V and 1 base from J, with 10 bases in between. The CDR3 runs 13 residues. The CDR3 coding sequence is TGTGCCAGCACCGAGTGGGGGAACACTGAAGCTTTCTTT. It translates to CASTEWGNTEAFF.

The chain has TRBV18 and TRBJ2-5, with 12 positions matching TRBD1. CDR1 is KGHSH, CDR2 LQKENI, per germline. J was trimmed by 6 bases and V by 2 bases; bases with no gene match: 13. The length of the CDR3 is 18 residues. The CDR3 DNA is TGTGCCAGCTCACCAAAGGTTGGGGACAGGGGGCAGATAAAGACCCAGTACTTC. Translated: CASSPKVGDRGQIKTQYF.